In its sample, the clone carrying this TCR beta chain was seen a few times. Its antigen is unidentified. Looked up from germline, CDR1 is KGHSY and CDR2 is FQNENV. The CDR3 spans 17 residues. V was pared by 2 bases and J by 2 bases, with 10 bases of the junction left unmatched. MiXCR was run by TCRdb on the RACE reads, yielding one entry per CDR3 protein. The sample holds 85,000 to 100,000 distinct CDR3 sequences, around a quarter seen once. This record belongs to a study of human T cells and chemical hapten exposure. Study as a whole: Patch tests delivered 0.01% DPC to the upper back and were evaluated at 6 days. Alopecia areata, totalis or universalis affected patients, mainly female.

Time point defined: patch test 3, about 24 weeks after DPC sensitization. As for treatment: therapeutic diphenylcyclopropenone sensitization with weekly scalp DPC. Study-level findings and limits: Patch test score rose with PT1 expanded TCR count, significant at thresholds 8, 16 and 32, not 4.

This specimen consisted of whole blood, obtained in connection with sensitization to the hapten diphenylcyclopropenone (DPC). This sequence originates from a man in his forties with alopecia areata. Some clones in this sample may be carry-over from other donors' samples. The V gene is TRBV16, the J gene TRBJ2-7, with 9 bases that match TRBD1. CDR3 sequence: CASSQPFSGTGPYEQYF. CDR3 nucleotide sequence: TGTGCCAGCAGCCAACCTTTCTCCGGGACAGGGCCCTACGAGCAGTACTTC.